The clone carrying this T cell receptor (beta chain) has just one count. This specimen belongs to a study of shared clonotypes between healthy human individuals. Study as a whole: Three plates each covered CD4 naive and memory; CD8 naive two, CD8 memory one.

Naivety among CD8 cells was defined by CD45RO negativity and positive CCR7 selection, thereby excluding terminally differentiated effector memory CD45RA+ cells. The CDR3 extends over 16 amino acids. Germline V gene data show CDR1 as MNHEY and CDR2 as SMNVEV (reference sequence). Deletions cut 4 bases from V and 4 bases from J, with 20 bases between. The assay was run at deep level. Sorted-subset replicate PCRs used 200 ng DNA, tens of thousands of T cell genomes. Repertoires were generated with immunoSEQ multiplex PCR, while TCRdb's copy carries only in-frame clones and drops some. Of about 2.1 million clones detected, about 94% appear once; the ten largest clones hold around 1.7%.

The sequenced material came from naive CD8+ T cells from PBMCs. V gene TRBV27 combines with J gene TRBJ2-7, with D possibly TRBD1 on 6 matching bases. This receptor was identified in a young man in good health. Some clones in this sample may be carry-over from other donors' samples. The CDR3 DNA follows: TGTGCCAGCAGTTCAAAGGACAGCCGGAAGGCTTACGAGCAGTACTTC. This codes for CASSSKDSRKAYEQYF.